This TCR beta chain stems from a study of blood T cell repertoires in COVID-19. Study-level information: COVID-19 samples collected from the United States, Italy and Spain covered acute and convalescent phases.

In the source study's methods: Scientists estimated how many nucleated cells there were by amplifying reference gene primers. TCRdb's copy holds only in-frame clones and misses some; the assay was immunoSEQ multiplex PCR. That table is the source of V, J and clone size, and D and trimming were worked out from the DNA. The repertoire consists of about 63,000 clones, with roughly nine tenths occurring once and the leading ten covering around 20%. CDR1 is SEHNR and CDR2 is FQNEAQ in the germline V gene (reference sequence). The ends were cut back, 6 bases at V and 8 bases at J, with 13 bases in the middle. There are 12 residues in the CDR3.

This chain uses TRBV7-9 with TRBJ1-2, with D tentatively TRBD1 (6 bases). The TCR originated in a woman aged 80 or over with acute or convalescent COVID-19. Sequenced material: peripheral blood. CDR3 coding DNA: TGTGCCAGCAGTCGGGACATTTTGGGCTACACCTTC. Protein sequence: CASSRDILGYTF.